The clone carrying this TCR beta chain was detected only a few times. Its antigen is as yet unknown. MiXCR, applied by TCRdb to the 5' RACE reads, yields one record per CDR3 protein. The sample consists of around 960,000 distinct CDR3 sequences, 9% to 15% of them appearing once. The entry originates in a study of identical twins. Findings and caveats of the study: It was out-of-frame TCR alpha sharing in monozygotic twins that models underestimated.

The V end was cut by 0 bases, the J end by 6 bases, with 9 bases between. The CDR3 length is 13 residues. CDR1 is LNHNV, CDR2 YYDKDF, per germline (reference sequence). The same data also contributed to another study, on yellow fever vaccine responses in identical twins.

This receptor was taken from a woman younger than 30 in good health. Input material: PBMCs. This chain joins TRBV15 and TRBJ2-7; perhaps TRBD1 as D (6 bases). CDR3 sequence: CATSRDRTAEQYF. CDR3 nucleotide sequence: TGTGCCACCAGCAGAGATCGGACAGCCGAGCAGTACTTC. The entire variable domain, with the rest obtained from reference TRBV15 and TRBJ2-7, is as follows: DAMVIQNPRYQVTQFGKPVTLSCSQTLNHNVMYWYQQKSSQAPKLLFHYYDKDFNNEADTPDNFQSRRPNTSFCFLDIRSPGLGDTAMYLCATSRDRTAEQYFGPGTRLTVT.